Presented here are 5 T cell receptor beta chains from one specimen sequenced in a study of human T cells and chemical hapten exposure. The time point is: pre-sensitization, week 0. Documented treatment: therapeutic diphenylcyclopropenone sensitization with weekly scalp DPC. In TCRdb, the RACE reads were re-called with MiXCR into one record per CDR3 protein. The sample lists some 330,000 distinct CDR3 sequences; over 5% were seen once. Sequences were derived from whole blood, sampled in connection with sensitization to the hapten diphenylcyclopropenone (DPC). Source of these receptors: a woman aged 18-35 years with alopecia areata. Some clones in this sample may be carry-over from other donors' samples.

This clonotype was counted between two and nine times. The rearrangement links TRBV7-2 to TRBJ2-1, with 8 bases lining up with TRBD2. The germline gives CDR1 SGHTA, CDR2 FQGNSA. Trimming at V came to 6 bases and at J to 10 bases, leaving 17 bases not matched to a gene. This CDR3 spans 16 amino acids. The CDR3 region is CASRSMRGALVNEQFF. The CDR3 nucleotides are TGTGCCAGCAGGAGTATGCGGGGGGCCTTGGTGAACGAGCAGTTCTTC.

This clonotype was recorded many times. CDR3 protein: CASSLDSSTDTQYF. In nucleotides, the CDR3 is TGTGCCAGCAGCTTGGATTCTAGCACAGATACGCAGTATTTT. This rearrangement joins TRBV7-2 to TRBJ2-3; D not resolved. The CDR3 runs 14 residues. With 3 bases removed from V and 0 bases from J, the gap between germline ends came to 7 bases. Germline values: CDR1 SGHTA, CDR2 FQGNSA.

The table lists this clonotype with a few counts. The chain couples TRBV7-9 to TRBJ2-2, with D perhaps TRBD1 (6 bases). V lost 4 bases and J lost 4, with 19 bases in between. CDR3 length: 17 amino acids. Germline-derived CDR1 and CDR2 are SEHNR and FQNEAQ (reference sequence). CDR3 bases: TGTGCCAGCAGCTCTCGGACAGCCCTGCGCCGCACCGGGGAGCTGTTTTTT. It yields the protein CASSSRTALRRTGELFF.

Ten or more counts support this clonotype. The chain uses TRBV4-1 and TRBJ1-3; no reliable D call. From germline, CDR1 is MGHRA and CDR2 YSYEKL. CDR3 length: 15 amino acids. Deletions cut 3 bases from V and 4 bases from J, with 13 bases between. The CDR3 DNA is TGCGCCAGCAGCCAGAGGGCGGGAACGGGAAACACCATATATTTT. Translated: CASSQRAGTGNTIYF.

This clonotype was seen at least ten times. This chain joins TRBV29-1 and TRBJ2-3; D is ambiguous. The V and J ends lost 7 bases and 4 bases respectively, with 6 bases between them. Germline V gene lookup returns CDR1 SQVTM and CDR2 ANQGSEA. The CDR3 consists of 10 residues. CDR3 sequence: CSAISDTQYF. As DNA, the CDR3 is TGCAGCGCGATTTCAGATACGCAGTATTTT.